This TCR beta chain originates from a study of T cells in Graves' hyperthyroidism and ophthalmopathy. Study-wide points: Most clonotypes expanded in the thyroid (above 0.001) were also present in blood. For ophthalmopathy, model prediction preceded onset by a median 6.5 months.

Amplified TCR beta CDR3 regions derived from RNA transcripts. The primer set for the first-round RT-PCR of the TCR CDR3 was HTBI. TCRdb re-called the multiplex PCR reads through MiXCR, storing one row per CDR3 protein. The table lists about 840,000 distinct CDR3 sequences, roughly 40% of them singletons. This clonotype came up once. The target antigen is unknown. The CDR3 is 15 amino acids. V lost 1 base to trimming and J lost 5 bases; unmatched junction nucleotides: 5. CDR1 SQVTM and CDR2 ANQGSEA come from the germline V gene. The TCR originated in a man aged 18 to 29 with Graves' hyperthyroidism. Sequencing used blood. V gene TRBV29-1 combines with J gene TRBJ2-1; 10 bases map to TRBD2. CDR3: CSVEGLAGDDNEQFF. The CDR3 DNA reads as TGCAGCGTTGAAGGTCTAGCGGGAGATGACAATGAGCAGTTCTTC.